This TCR beta chain was found in a study of beta chain features in type 1 diabetes. Broader study findings: Short templates might get an advantage during PCR, and this would be equal in patients and controls. Shortening of TCRB CDR3s, moderate but significant, appeared in all four CD4+ subsets of Type 1 diabetes patients.

This clone was found a few times. Its antigen remains unidentified. The isolated RNA, all of it, was reverse transcribed, so expressed TCRB transcripts were what got sequenced. Assay: immunoSEQ multiplex PCR; the TCRdb copy retains only in-frame clones and omits some. The sample records around 250,000 clones, about 15% being singletons. The CDR3 totals 13 residues. CDR1 is SQVTM, CDR2 ANQGSEA, per germline. V was pared by 7 bases and J by 3 bases, with 4 bases of the junction left unmatched. The rearrangement links TRBV29-1 to TRBJ2-1; TRBD1 matches 9 bases. This receptor was identified in a man aged 25-40 years with type 1 diabetes. The source material was naive CD4+ T cells from blood. As DNA, the CDR3 is TGCAGCGCAAGACAGGGGGACTACAATGAGCAGTTCTTC. Translated, it gives CSARQGDYNEQFF.